This T cell receptor (beta chain) was retrieved from a study of blood T cell repertoires in COVID-19. In the authors' methods: Quantification of nucleated cells was approximated via reference gene primer amplification. Clones were read by immunoSEQ multiplex PCR, and TCRdb kept only the in-frame ones, dropping some. The V and J calls and clone size were taken over from that table, and D and trimming were inferred from the DNA. The sample contains 150,000 to 200,000 clones, roughly 90% of which appear only once. CDR1 is KGHSH, CDR2 LQKENI, per germline. V was pared by 3 bases and J by 1 base, with 15 bases between. This CDR3 region has 16 residues. The cohort comprised adults aged 18 to 89 years residing in approximately 25 US areas.

The V call is TRBV18, the J call TRBJ2-5; D possibly corresponds to TRBD2 (5 bases). Material for sequencing was PBMCs or T cells enriched from blood (not recorded which). The receptor's source is a woman in her late teens or twenties who had recovered from COVID-19. The CDR3 sequence: CASSPDLRVAQETQYF. The CDR3 coding sequence is TGTGCCAGCTCACCCGATTTGAGGGTTGCCCAAGAGACCCAGTACTTC.